This T cell receptor beta chain was identified during a study of beta chain features in type 1 diabetes. TCRB transcripts that were expressed got sequenced, as all of the isolated RNA had been reverse transcribed. Here immunoSEQ multiplex PCR was the method, and the copy in TCRdb shows in-frame clones only, minus some. The data contain about 330,000 clones, 8% to 13% of them seen just once; the ten biggest clones take up about 0.015%. The CDR3 runs 11 residues. Germline V gives CDR1 MDHEN, CDR2 SYDVKM. This clone was observed a few times. Its ends do not fully match the called genes, so a read error is possible.

Specimen: naive CD4+ T cells from blood. This TCR was sampled from a woman in her 30s in good health. This chain links TRBV28 with TRBJ2-2, with a weak D call TRBD2 (6 bases). The CDR3 is CASSLTGGLFF. Here the CDR3 DNA reads TGTGCCAGCAGTTTAACCGGGGGGCTGTTTTTT. The full variable domain, completed using reference TRBV28 and TRBJ2-2, is DVKVTQSSRYLVKRTGEKVFLECVQDMDHENMFWYRQDPGLGLRLIYFSYDVKMKEKGDIPEGYSVSREKKERFSLILESASTNQTSMYLCASSLTGGLFFGEGSRLTVL.